Listed below are T cell receptor beta chains from one sample, sequenced in a study of beta chain features in type 1 diabetes. Data came from immunoSEQ multiplex PCR; TCRdb stores just in-frame clones and leaves some out. The sample comprises 300,000 to 400,000 clones, roughly 14% of which are singletons, and about 0.016% rests with the top ten. Sequenced material: naive CD4+ T cells from blood. The receptors shown here come from a woman under 30 with type 1 diabetes. CDR3s include the opening cysteine and the closing phenylalanine or tryptophan. A D gene is named only where the DNA matches it firmly.

j_call v_call d_call cdr3_aa
TRBJ2-4 TRBV28 NA CASSLMGTGHTNIQYF
TRBJ2-5 TRBV7-2 TRBD1 CASSPDRGETQYF
TRBJ2-1 TRBV19 NA CASSIEGTEQFF
TRBJ2-2 TRBV5-1 TRBD1 CASRYTIWDRALNTGELFF
TRBJ1-2 TRBV19 NA CASSIKQRTGGGYTF
TRBJ2-5 TRBV19 NA CASSEGLGRETQYF
TRBJ2-1 TRBV30 NA CAWTRLGAYNEQFF
TRBJ2-2 TRBV27 NA CASNYGGRNTGELFF
TRBJ2-1 TRBV7-9 TRBD1 CASSLATGVNEQFF
TRBJ2-7 TRBV29-1 NA CSVEGLASNRQYF
TRBJ1-2 TRBV29-1 TRBD1 CSVEGVTGGHGYTF
TRBJ2-5 TRBV25-1 NA CASSEYGGSQETQYF
TRBJ2-1 TRBV30 TRBD2 CAWSVWPRETEQFF
TRBJ2-3 TRBV9 NA CASSVMEGATDTQYF
TRBJ2-3 TRBV18 NA CASSPGSGSTDTQYF
TRBJ2-3 TRBV9 TRBD2 CASSPGLAGGPDTQYF
TRBJ2-1 TRBV4-1 TRBD1 CASSQELDRVSYNEQFF
TRBJ2-7 TRBV5-4 NA CASSLGGDSYEQYF
TRBJ2-1 TRBV7-9 NA CASSLQSYRYNEQFF
TRBJ1-2 TRBV5-4 TRBD1 CASSPRDRVYGYTF
TRBJ1-5 TRBV7-9 TRBD1 CASQPGQGQNNQPQHF
TRBJ2-3 TRBV9 TRBD2 CASSPGTSGSGDTQYF
TRBJ1-1 TRBV7-6 NA CASSLAPAVQGTEAFF
TRBJ1-1 TRBV7-9 NA CASSFGNRDTEAFF
TRBJ2-1 TRBV7-9 NA CASSSNKQGNEQFF
TRBJ1-2 TRBV4-3 TRBD1 CASSQDRDRVIYGYTF
TRBJ2-1 TRBV7-3 NA CASSLSGSAYNEQFF
TRBJ2-7 TRBV4-2 TRBD2 CASSQATSGAYEQYF
TRBJ2-5 TRBV7-2 TRBD2 CASSLSGSRETQYF
TRBJ2-1 TRBV7-9 TRBD2 CASSSTSGPYNEQFF
TRBJ1-1 TRBV29-1 TRBD1 CSVARGRYTEAFF
TRBJ2-5 TRBV7-2 NA CASSLAGAETQYF
TRBJ2-4 TRBV30 TRBD1 CAWRRDSIAKNIQYF
TRBJ2-1 TRBV30 TRBD2 CAWSDPSGRYYNEQFF
TRBJ1-5 TRBV7-2 TRBD1 CASSLRQGPNQPQHF
TRBJ2-1 TRBV6-5 NA CASSYVAQPTLNEQFF
TRBJ1-1 TRBV7-9 NA CASSTPGSEAFF
TRBJ2-1 TRBV25-1 TRBD2 CATRGTSGRSSSYNEQFF
TRBJ2-1 TRBV6-6 NA CASSPRGPGPRNEQFF
TRBJ1-3 TRBV30 NA CAWSRAGNTIYF
TRBJ2-7 TRBV6-5 TRBD2 CASSYSAAGAYEQYF
TRBJ2-2 TRBV19 NA CASTMAPGELFF
TRBJ2-6 TRBV18 NA CASSPSTGTGANVLTF
TRBJ2-1 TRBV7-3 NA CASSVRTANYNEQFF
TRBJ1-3 TRBV7-9 NA CASSHTGRNGNTIYF
TRBJ2-1 TRBV19 TRBD2 CASRGLAGGGEQFF
TRBJ2-3 TRBV27 TRBD1 CASRPTGTDTQYF
TRBJ2-7 TRBV2 NA CASLASYEQYF
TRBJ1-1 TRBV4-3 NA CASSQDLGVAAFF
TRBJ2-1 TRBV7-2 TRBD2 CASTSLAANEQFF
TRBJ1-5 TRBV7-2 NA CASSLVGGKSNQPQHF
TRBJ2-2 TRBV30 NA CATPRGQRGTGELFF
TRBJ2-1 TRBV29-1 TRBD2 CSVGLAGVRNNEQFF
TRBJ2-7 TRBV28 TRBD1 CASSLRWAGGSYEQYF
TRBJ1-2 TRBV6-5 NA CASSYSPGRAGGYTF
TRBJ2-1 TRBV19 NA CASSPTDRNNEQFF
TRBJ2-1 TRBV20-1 NA CSAGDKIEQFF
TRBJ2-7 TRBV29-1 TRBD2 CSVAFLAGAPYEQYF
TRBJ2-5 TRBV18 TRBD2 CASSPMAGEGETQYF
TRBJ2-5 TRBV4-2 TRBD1 CASSQDRVVMDF